This TCR beta chain came from a study of blood T cell repertoires in COVID-19. Trimming shortened V by 6 bases and J by 1 base, and 21 bases separated the two germline ends. This CDR3 has 17 amino acids. Germline CDR1 is MGHDK and CDR2 is SYGVNS. Some clones are missing from TCRdb's copy, which holds only in-frame ones; the method was immunoSEQ multiplex PCR. The profile shows about 180,000 clones, 80% to 90% of them singletons. The sequencing input was peripheral blood. The J gene is TRBJ1-2, the V gene TRBV25-1; D may be TRBD1 (5 bases). This sequence was found in a human donor with active or convalescent COVID-19. The donor label of this sample is uncertain. In DNA, the CDR3 is TGTGCCAGCAGCGTTATAGACAGCGCTCCTGATAACTATGGCTACACCTTC. This sequence encodes CASSVIDSAPDNYGYTF.